Listed here are 27 T cell receptor beta chains from one sample, sequenced in a study of cytomegalovirus exposure and HLA in healthy donors. PCR involved 60 Vbeta and 13 Jbeta primers. Profiled with immunoSEQ multiplex PCR; TCRdb holds only in-frame clones, not every one. The table lists about 160,000 clones, just over 75% of them singletons, with 0.95% to 1.1% in the top ten. The sample taken for sequencing was PBMCs. The origin of the receptors is a woman aged 40 to 50 in good health and CMV-seronegative.

A remark on this clone: Other DNA sequences within the sample encode an identical CDR3. The V call is TRBV28, the J call TRBJ2-1; possible D gene TRBD2, 5 bases. V was trimmed by 6 bases and J by 7 bases, leaving 7 bases between them. The CDR3 covers 11 residues. In germline, CDR1 is MDHEN, CDR2 SYDVKM. The CDR3 region has the DNA TGTGCCAGCAGCCGCGGGAATGAGCAGTTCTTC. This gives the protein CASSRGNEQFF.

The V and J genes are TRBV28 and TRBJ1-2; TRBD1 matches 10 bases. The germline CDR1 and CDR2 sequences are MDHEN and SYDVKM. CDR3 size: 17 residues. The junction had 14 bases not matched to a gene; V was cut back by 4 bases and J by 6 bases. Here the CDR3 reads CASSSPTGTGDLHGYTF. The CDR3 DNA reads as TGTGCCAGCAGTTCCCCCACCGGGACAGGGGATTTGCATGGCTACACCTTC.

This clone was seen more than once but under ten times. The V gene is TRBV2, the J gene TRBJ2-1; D possibly corresponds to TRBD2 (5 bases). In germline, CDR1 is SNHLY, CDR2 FYNNEI. V lost 7 bases, J lost 9 bases, and 16 bases lay in between. The CDR3 runs to 13 residues. This CDR3 reads CASITNGLAEQFF. In nucleotides, the CDR3 is TGTGCCAGCATTACGAACGGACTTGCTGAGCAGTTCTTC.

The chain uses TRBV6-5 and TRBJ2-5, with a tentative D call TRBD2 (6 bases). Germline-derived CDR1 and CDR2 are MNHEY and SVGAGI. V was cut by 4 bases and J by 5 bases, with 20 bases left in between. The CDR3 runs to 16 residues. The CDR3 sequence: CASSSLDGSGGETQYF. CDR3 DNA: TGTGCCAGCAGTTCATTGGACGGATCTGGAGGGGAGACCCAGTACTTC.

V usage is TRBV5-6 and J usage is TRBJ1-5; D may be TRBD1 (5 bases). Between the trimmed V and J ends, which lost 4 bases and 4 bases, there was a span of 12 bases. There are 14 residues in the CDR3. The germline CDR1 and CDR2 sequences are SGHDT and YYEEEE. CDR3 in amino acids: CASSTWGGNQPQHF. Here the CDR3 DNA reads TGTGCCAGCAGCACGTGGGGGGGAAATCAGCCCCAGCATTTT.

This chain joins TRBV7-9 and TRBJ1-3; D is perhaps TRBD1 (5 bases). Deletions cut 3 bases from V and 8 bases from J, with 11 bases between. This CDR3 region has 13 residues. Germline CDR1 is SEHNR and CDR2 is FQNEAQ (reference sequence). In DNA, the CDR3 is TGTGCCAGCAGCTTTGGCAGGGTTGACACCATATATTTT. This gives the protein CASSFGRVDTIYF.

V and J are TRBV6-5 and TRBJ2-1, with 8 positions matching TRBD2. V was pared by 6 bases and J by 2 bases, with 6 bases of the junction left unmatched. Germline V gene data show CDR1 as MNHEY and CDR2 as SVGAGI. The CDR3 sequence is 15 residues long. The CDR3 bases are TGTGCCAGCAGGTTAAGCGGGAGCCCCTACAATGAGCAGTTCTTC. It encodes CASRLSGSPYNEQFF.

V and J are TRBV5-8 and TRBJ2-7; 14 bases are a match to TRBD2. The CDR3 contains 15 residues. Trimming took 2 bases from V and 5 from J; bases not matched to a gene: 3. Per germline, CDR1 SGHTS and CDR2 YDEGEE. The CDR3 sequence is CASSLRGLAGDEQYF. The CDR3 DNA reads TGTGCCAGCAGCTTAAGGGGACTAGCGGGAGACGAGCAGTACTTC.

The CDR3 DNA sequence: TGTGCCAGCAGCTTGGAGAGGGGGCAGGGGGGCTACACCTTC. Translation: CASSLERGQGGYTF. This chain joins TRBV5-4 and TRBJ1-2; the match to TRBD1 covers 7 bases. Germline V gives CDR1 SGHNT, CDR2 YYREEE (reference sequence). The V segment lost 0 bases and the J segment 8 bases; nucleotides outside the gene matches: 7. CDR3 size: 14 residues.

The V and J genes are TRBV7-9 and TRBJ2-5; 9 positions agree with TRBD1. Trimming at V came to 5 bases and at J to 4 bases, leaving 11 bases not matched to a gene. Germline CDR1 SEHNR, CDR2 FQNEAQ (reference sequence). The CDR3 spans 16 residues. CDR3 nucleotide sequence: TGTGCCAGCAGCCCCCAAGGGACAGGGATGGGAGAGACCCAGTACTTC. This codes for CASSPQGTGMGETQYF.

This clone showed up many times. CDR3 bases: TGTGCCATCAGTGAGGGGACAGGTAAGGGGCATTATCAGCCCCAGCATTTT. Residues: CAISEGTGKGHYQPQHF. The genes are TRBV10-3 and TRBJ1-5, with TRBD1 matching 8 bases. With 2 bases clipped from V and 5 bases from J, the junction kept 11 bases outside the gene matches. Germline CDR1 and CDR2: ENHRY and SYGVKD. CDR3 length: 17 amino acids.

Here the CDR3 reads CASSRGGLFTGELFF. The DNA of the CDR3 is TGTGCCAGCAGCAGGGGGGGACTATTCACCGGGGAGCTGTTTTTT. This chain connects TRBV7-3 to TRBJ2-2, with TRBD2 as a possible D gene (7 bases). There are 15 residues in the CDR3. Trimming removed 5 bases from V and 4 bases from J, with 14 bases in between. The germline CDR1 and CDR2 sequences are SGHTA and FQGTGA.

V gene TRBV4-2 combines with J gene TRBJ2-3; a weak D match, TRBD1 (6 bases). Germline V CDR1 and CDR2: LGHNA, YNFKEQ. The CDR3 has 16 residues. V gave up 0 bases and J gave up 0 bases, with 10 bases separating them. The CDR3 region is CASSQDERGSTDTQYF. DNA of the CDR3: TGTGCCAGCAGCCAAGATGAGAGGGGGAGCACAGATACGCAGTATTTT.

This sequence joins TRBV19 and TRBJ2-6; D is uncertain. CDR3 size: 17 residues. V was shortened by 2 bases and J by 0 bases, with 11 bases between the two germline ends. Germline values: CDR1 LNHDA, CDR2 SQIVND (reference sequence). CDR3 loop: CASSIRQEISGANVLTF. CDR3 nucleotide sequence: TGTGCCAGTAGTATAAGGCAGGAAATCTCTGGGGCCAACGTCCTGACTTTC.

This clone was seen at least ten times. This sequence joins TRBV28 and TRBJ1-4; 10 bases line up with TRBD1. Unmatched junction bases numbered 6, after V lost 3 bases and J lost 8 bases. The CDR3 runs 15 residues. Looked up from germline, CDR1 is MDHEN and CDR2 is SYDVKM. CDR3 residues: CASSFWTGGREKLFF. DNA for the CDR3: TGTGCCAGCAGTTTCTGGACAGGGGGACGAGAAAAACTGTTTTTT.

The rearrangement links TRBV30 to TRBJ2-3; D might be TRBD1 (5 bases). Germline loops: CDR1 GTSNPN, CDR2 SVGIG (reference sequence). CDR3 length equals 16 residues. V shed 2 bases and J shed 0 bases, with 15 bases lying between them. The CDR3 here is CAWSRGELTSTDTQYF. The CDR3 DNA reads TGTGCCTGGAGTAGGGGCGAGCTAACTAGCACAGATACGCAGTATTTT.

V is TRBV28 and J is TRBJ2-7; TRBD1 might be the D (6 bases). The germline gives CDR1 MDHEN, CDR2 SYDVKM. Trimming took off 5 bases at V and 4 bases at J, with 21 bases between the two ends. CDR3 size: 16 residues. CDR3 coding DNA: TGTGCCAGCAGTGGGGAACACAGGGCTGCCGCGTACGAGCAGTACTTC. Translation: CASSGEHRAAAYEQYF.

This chain uses TRBV5-1 with TRBJ2-3; TRBD1 aligns across 8 bases. V was pared by 4 bases and J by 0 bases, with 10 bases of the junction left unmatched. The CDR3 contains 17 residues. Germline CDR1 SGHRS, CDR2 YFSETQ. This CDR3 reads CASSGGTGGRSTDTQYF. The CDR3 bases are TGCGCCAGCAGCGGGGGGACAGGAGGACGTAGCACAGATACGCAGTATTTT. Full variable domain (rest looked up from reference TRBV5-1 and TRBJ2-3): KAGVTQTPRYLIKTRGQQVTLSCSPISGHRSVSWYQQTPGQGLQFLFEYFSETQRNKGNFPGRFSGRQFSNSRSEMNVSTLELGDSALYLCASSGGTGGRSTDTQYFGPGTRLTVL.

Only a few counts were recorded for this clone. The chain is built from TRBV10-3 and TRBJ2-3, with TRBD1 matching over 8 bases. The germline V gene has CDR1 ENHRY and CDR2 SYGVKD. The CDR3 loop spans 12 amino acids. The J segment lost 6 bases and the V segment lost 10 bases, leaving 6 bases of the junction unmatched. CDR3 nucleotide sequence: TGTGCCACCTCGGACAGGGAGGATACGCAGTATTTT. This codes for CATSDREDTQYF.

The chain recombines TRBV7-9 with TRBJ1-1, with D perhaps TRBD1 (5 bases). The germline V gene has CDR1 SEHNR and CDR2 FQNEAQ (reference sequence). Trimming took 1 base from V and 7 from J, leaving 16 bases between them. The CDR3 is 15 residues long. The CDR3, as DNA: TGTGCCAGCAGCTTAGGGGCGGGGCGGAGAAATGAAGCTTTCTTT. Translating gives CASSLGAGRRNEAFF.

V and J are TRBV18 and TRBJ2-7; tentatively, D is TRBD1 (5 bases). Germline CDR1 reads KGHSH; CDR2 reads LQKENI. With 2 bases removed from V and 3 bases from J, the gap between germline ends came to 8 bases. CDR3 length: 13 residues. CDR3 in amino acids: CASSPARDYEQYF. Written as DNA, the CDR3 is TGTGCCAGCTCACCAGCCAGGGACTACGAGCAGTACTTC.

V usage is TRBV29-1 and J usage is TRBJ1-1, with TRBD1 matching over 8 bases. CDR1 is SQVTM, CDR2 ANQGSEA, per germline. This CDR3 spans 14 amino acids. The junction had 12 bases not matched to a gene; V was cut back by 4 bases and J by 8 bases. CDR3 amino acids: CSVGETGVGFEAFF. CDR3 in DNA: TGCAGCGTTGGGGAGACAGGGGTAGGGTTCGAAGCTTTCTTT.

The chain carries TRBV7-9 and TRBJ2-2; 12 nucleotides line up with TRBD2. J gave up 6 bases and V 5 bases, and 7 bases lay outside the gene matches. From germline, CDR1 is SEHNR and CDR2 FQNEAQ (reference sequence). The CDR3 totals 16 residues. The CDR3 loop is CASSRTSGKFPGELFF. The CDR3 DNA reads as TGTGCCAGCAGCCGGACTAGCGGGAAGTTCCCCGGGGAGCTGTTTTTT.

A single count supports this clone. The chain is built from TRBV7-3 and TRBJ2-6; D ambiguous. The CDR3 length is 15 residues. Germline V lookup: CDR1 SGHTA, CDR2 FQGTGA. V gave up 5 bases and J gave up 0 bases, with 8 bases separating them. The CDR3 DNA reads TGTGCCAGCAGCCTGACTCACTCTGGGGCCAACGTCCTGACTTTC. This encodes CASSLTHSGANVLTF.

The chain uses TRBV5-1 and TRBJ2-7; 10 bases fit TRBD2. Germline V CDR1 and CDR2: SGHRS, YFSETQ. V gave up 5 bases and J gave up 5 bases; unmatched junction bases: 7. The CDR3 is 14 amino acids. The CDR3 reads CASRSTSGADEQYF. CDR3 sequence (DNA): TGCGCCAGCAGATCCACTAGCGGGGCTGACGAGCAGTACTTC.

The CDR3 sequence is CASSPQGLAGEGPDTQYF. The CDR3 DNA reads TGTGCCAGCAGCCCCCAGGGACTAGCGGGAGAAGGACCAGATACGCAGTATTTT. The gene calls are TRBV7-6 and TRBJ2-3; 14 bases match TRBD2. V shed 5 bases and J 4 bases; nucleotides not matched to a gene: 11. The CDR3 totals 18 residues. The germline V gene encodes CDR1 SGHVS and CDR2 FNYEAQ.

Points on this clone: Sequence at one end of the junction differs from germline and may be a read error. The chain uses TRBV5-1 and TRBJ1-1, with no clear D. The CDR3 extends over 13 amino acids. Germline V gene sequence: CDR1 SGHRS, CDR2 YFSETQ. CDR3 sequence (DNA): TGCGCCAGCAGCTTAGGAGGGAACACTGAAGATTTCTTT. As protein: CASSLGGNTEDFF.